These T cell receptor beta chains were read from a single sample in a study of T-cell reconstitution after alpha-beta-depleted transplantation in children. TCRdb called the PCR reads again in MiXCR, with one record for every CDR3 protein. The table records approximately 590,000 distinct CDR3 sequences, roughly a tenth of them present only once. Sequenced material: PBMCs from the stem cell graft donor, taken from the stem cell graft. These TCRs come from a human donor who donated a stem cell graft to a child with acute myeloid leukemia. CDR3s include the opening cysteine and the closing phenylalanine or tryptophan. A D gene is named only where the DNA matches it firmly. Clone size is stated in some rows and not others, as once, few, many or a class when expanded.

v_gene: TRBV7-3; abundance: NA; len: 18; d_gene: NA; j_gene: TRBJ2-1; CDR3aa: CASCLGSGLLGPLNEQFF; CDR3nt: TGTGCCAGCTGTCTGGGATCGGGACTGCTCGGCCCGCTCAATGAGCAGTTCTTC
v_gene: TRBV12-3/TRBV12-4; abundance: many; len: 15; d_gene: TRBD1; j_gene: TRBJ1-4; CDR3aa: CASRPRQGGYEKLFF; CDR3nt: TGTGCCAGCAGACCGAGACAGGGGGGATATGAAAAACTGTTTTTT
v_gene: TRBV5-1; abundance: NA; len: 15; d_gene: TRBD1; j_gene: TRBJ2-7; CDR3aa: CASSLEGQGANEQYF; CDR3nt: TGCGCCAGCAGCTTGGAAGGACAGGGGGCCAACGAGCAGTACTTC
v_gene: TRBV3-1; abundance: many; len: 16; d_gene: NA; j_gene: TRBJ2-5; CDR3aa: CASSQKMGKGMETQYF; CDR3nt: TGTGCCAGCAGCCAAAAGATGGGTAAAGGGATGGAGACCCAGTACTTC
v_gene: TRBV29-1; abundance: NA; len: 14; d_gene: NA; j_gene: TRBJ2-7; CDR3aa: CSVGTDIYVYEQYF; CDR3nt: TGCAGCGTTGGGACAGATATTTATGTTTACGAGCAGTACTTC
v_gene: TRBV7-9; abundance: few; len: 12; d_gene: NA; j_gene: TRBJ2-7; CDR3aa: CASSAYIYEQYF; CDR3nt: TGTGCCAGCAGCGCGTACATATACGAGCAGTACTTC
v_gene: TRBV27; abundance: few; len: 16; d_gene: TRBD1; j_gene: TRBJ2-1; CDR3aa: CASSLSPGQGAGEQFF; CDR3nt: TGTGCCAGCAGTTTATCGCCGGGACAGGGGGCCGGAGAGCAGTTCTTC
v_gene: TRBV20-1; abundance: NA; len: 15; d_gene: TRBD1; j_gene: TRBJ2-7; CDR3aa: CSARVGTGSSYEQYF; CDR3nt: TGCAGTGCTAGAGTCGGGACAGGCAGCTCCTACGAGCAGTACTTC
v_gene: TRBV12-3/TRBV12-4; abundance: NA; len: 14; d_gene: TRBD2; j_gene: TRBJ2-1; CDR3aa: CASVLAGGLNEQFF; CDR3nt: TGTGCCAGCGTACTAGCGGGAGGGCTCAATGAGCAGTTCTTC
v_gene: TRBV20-1; abundance: NA; len: 12; d_gene: NA; j_gene: TRBJ1-1; CDR3aa: CSADTLATEAFF; CDR3nt: TGCAGTGCTGACACCTTAGCCACTGAAGCTTTCTTT
v_gene: TRBV20-1; abundance: few; len: 13; d_gene: NA; j_gene: TRBJ2-3; CDR3aa: CSASRLRADTQYF; CDR3nt: TGCAGTGCTAGTCGCTTACGCGCAGATACGCAGTATTTT
v_gene: TRBV6-2/TRBV6-3; abundance: NA; len: 11; d_gene: NA; j_gene: TRBJ2-1; CDR3aa: CASSDRLHEFF; CDR3nt: TGTGCCAGCTCGGACCGTCTACACGAGTTCTTC
v_gene: TRBV24-1; abundance: many; len: 11; d_gene: NA; j_gene: TRBJ2-7; CDR3aa: CATSEGRTQYF; CDR3nt: TGTGCCACCAGTGAGGGACGGACGCAGTACTTC
v_gene: TRBV20-1; abundance: NA; len: 16; d_gene: TRBD1; j_gene: TRBJ1-4; CDR3aa: CSATGGTDATNEKLFF; CDR3nt: TGCAGTGCTACAGGGGGGACGGATGCAACTAATGAAAAACTGTTTTTT
v_gene: TRBV29-1; abundance: NA; len: 14; d_gene: TRBD1; j_gene: TRBJ2-4; CDR3aa: CSVARDRGGNIQYF; CDR3nt: TGCAGCGTTGCTAGAGACAGGGGTGGGAACATTCAGTACTTC
v_gene: TRBV7-2; abundance: many; len: 15; d_gene: TRBD1; j_gene: TRBJ2-7; CDR3aa: CASSMTRDRSYEQYF; CDR3nt: TGTGCCAGCAGCATGACCCGGGACAGGTCCTACGAGCAGTACTTC
v_gene: TRBV12-3/TRBV12-4; abundance: NA; len: 15; d_gene: TRBD1; j_gene: TRBJ2-4; CDR3aa: CASSGTVIAKNIQYF; CDR3nt: TGTGCCAGCAGTGGGACAGTCATAGCCAAAAACATTCAGTACTTC
v_gene: TRBV27; abundance: few; len: 15; d_gene: NA; j_gene: TRBJ2-3; CDR3aa: CASSFGGDGTDTQYF; CDR3nt: TGTGCCAGCAGTTTTGGGGGAGACGGCACAGATACGCAGTATTTT
v_gene: TRBV7-2; abundance: few; len: 14; d_gene: TRBD2; j_gene: TRBJ2-5; CDR3aa: CASTEVAGDKTQYF; CDR3nt: TGTGCCAGCACCGAGGTAGCGGGAGATAAGACCCAGTACTTC
v_gene: TRBV20-1; abundance: few; len: 13; d_gene: NA; j_gene: TRBJ1-5; CDR3aa: CSARVGQDQPQHF; CDR3nt: TGCAGTGCTAGAGTGGGGCAAGATCAGCCCCAGCATTTT
v_gene: TRBV20-1; abundance: few; len: 16; d_gene: NA; j_gene: TRBJ2-5; CDR3aa: CSASPTRGVRQETQYF; CDR3nt: TGCAGTGCTTCTCCGACTAGGGGGGTACGGCAAGAGACCCAGTACTTC
v_gene: TRBV10-3; abundance: few; len: 14; d_gene: NA; j_gene: TRBJ2-2; CDR3aa: CATTGTGITGELFF; CDR3nt: TGTGCCACAACCGGGACGGGGATCACCGGGGAGCTGTTTTTT
v_gene: TRBV4-3; abundance: few; len: 16; d_gene: TRBD2; j_gene: TRBJ2-3; CDR3aa: CASSQLAGGRGDTQYF; CDR3nt: TGCGCCAGCAGCCAACTAGCGGGAGGTCGGGGAGATACGCAGTATTTT
v_gene: TRBV4-2; abundance: few; len: 17; d_gene: NA; j_gene: TRBJ2-7; CDR3aa: CASSQGPAGTLSYEQYF; CDR3nt: TGTGCCAGCAGCCAAGGTCCCGCCGGGACTCTAAGCTACGAGCAGTACTTC
v_gene: TRBV12-3/TRBV12-4; abundance: few; len: 15; d_gene: NA; j_gene: TRBJ2-7; CDR3aa: CASSSRRERVYEQYF; CDR3nt: TGTGCCAGCAGTTCCAGGAGGGAAAGGGTCTACGAGCAGTACTTC
v_gene: TRBV2; abundance: few; len: 15; d_gene: TRBD1; j_gene: TRBJ1-1; CDR3aa: CASRTRGTENTEAFF; CDR3nt: TGTGCCAGCAGGACCAGGGGGACGGAGAACACTGAAGCTTTCTTT
v_gene: TRBV4-2; abundance: few; len: 18; d_gene: NA; j_gene: TRBJ2-6; CDR3aa: CASSQGERPSSGANVLTF; CDR3nt: TGTGCCAGCAGCCAAGGTGAGCGGCCAAGCTCTGGGGCCAACGTCCTGACTTTC